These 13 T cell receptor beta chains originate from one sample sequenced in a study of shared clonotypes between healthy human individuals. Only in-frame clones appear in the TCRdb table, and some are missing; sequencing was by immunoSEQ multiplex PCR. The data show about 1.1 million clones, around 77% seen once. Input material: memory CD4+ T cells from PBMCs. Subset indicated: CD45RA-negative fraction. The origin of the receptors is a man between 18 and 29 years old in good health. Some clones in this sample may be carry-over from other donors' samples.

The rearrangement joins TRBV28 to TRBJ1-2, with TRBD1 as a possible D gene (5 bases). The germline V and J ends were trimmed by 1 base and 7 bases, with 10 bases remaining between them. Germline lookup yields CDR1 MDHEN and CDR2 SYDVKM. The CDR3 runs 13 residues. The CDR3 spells CASSLSEGIGYTF. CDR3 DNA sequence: TGTGCCAGCAGTTTATCAGAGGGGATTGGCTACACCTTC.

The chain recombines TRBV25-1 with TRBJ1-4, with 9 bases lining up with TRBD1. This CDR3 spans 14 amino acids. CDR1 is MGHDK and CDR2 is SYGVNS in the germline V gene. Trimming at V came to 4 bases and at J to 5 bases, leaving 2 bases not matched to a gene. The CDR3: CASSADRGNEKLFF. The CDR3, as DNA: TGTGCCAGCAGTGCAGACAGGGGGAATGAAAAACTGTTTTTT.

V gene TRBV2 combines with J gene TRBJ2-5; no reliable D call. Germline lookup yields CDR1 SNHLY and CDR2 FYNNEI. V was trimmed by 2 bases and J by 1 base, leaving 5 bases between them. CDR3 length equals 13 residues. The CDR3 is CASSESRQETQYF. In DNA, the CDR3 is TGTGCCAGCAGTGAATCTCGCCAAGAGACCCAGTACTTC.

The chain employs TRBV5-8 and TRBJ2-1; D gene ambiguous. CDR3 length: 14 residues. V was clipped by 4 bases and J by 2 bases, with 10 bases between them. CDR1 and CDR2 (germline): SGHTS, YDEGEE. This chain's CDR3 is CASSPISPYNEQFF. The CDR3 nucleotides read TGTGCCAGCAGCCCCATATCTCCCTACAATGAGCAGTTCTTC.

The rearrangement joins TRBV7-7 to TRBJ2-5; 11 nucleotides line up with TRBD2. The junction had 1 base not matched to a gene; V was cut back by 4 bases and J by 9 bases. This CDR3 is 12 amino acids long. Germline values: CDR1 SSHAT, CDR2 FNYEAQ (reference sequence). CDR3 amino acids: CASSSGLAAQYF. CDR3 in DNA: TGTGCCAGCAGCTCGGGACTAGCGGCCCAGTACTTC.

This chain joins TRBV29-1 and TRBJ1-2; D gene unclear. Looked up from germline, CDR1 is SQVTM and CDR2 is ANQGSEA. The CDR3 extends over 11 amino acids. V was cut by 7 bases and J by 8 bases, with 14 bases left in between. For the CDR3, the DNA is TGCAGCGGCCAAGAGGCGGGGGGCTACACCTTC. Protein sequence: CSGQEAGGYTF.

In DNA, the CDR3 is TGTGCCAGCAGTTCCGGACAGGGGGGAACCGGGGAGCTGTTTTTT. It encodes CASSSGQGGTGELFF. This chain uses TRBV6-5 with TRBJ2-2, with 10 bases that match TRBD1. V gave up 4 bases and J gave up 5 bases; unmatched junction bases: 4. This CDR3 comprises 15 residues. Per germline, CDR1 MNHEY and CDR2 SVGAGI.

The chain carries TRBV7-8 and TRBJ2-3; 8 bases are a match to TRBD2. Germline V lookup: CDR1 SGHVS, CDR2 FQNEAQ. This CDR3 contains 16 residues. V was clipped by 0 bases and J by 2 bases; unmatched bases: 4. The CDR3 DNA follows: TGTGCCAGCAGCTTAGCTGGGACTAGAGTCACAGATACGCAGTATTTT. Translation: CASSLAGTRVTDTQYF.

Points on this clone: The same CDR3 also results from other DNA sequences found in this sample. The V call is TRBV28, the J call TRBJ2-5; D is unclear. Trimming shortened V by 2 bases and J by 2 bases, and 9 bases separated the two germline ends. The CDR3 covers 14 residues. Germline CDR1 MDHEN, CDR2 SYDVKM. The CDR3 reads CASSLGGRQETQYF. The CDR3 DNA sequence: TGTGCCAGCAGTTTAGGCGGCAGACAAGAGACCCAGTACTTC.

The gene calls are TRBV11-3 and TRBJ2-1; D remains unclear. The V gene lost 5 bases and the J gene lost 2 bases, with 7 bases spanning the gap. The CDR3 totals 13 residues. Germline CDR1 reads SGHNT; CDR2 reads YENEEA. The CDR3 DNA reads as TGTGCCAGCAGCGGGCGAACCTACAATGAGCAGTTCTTC. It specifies CASSGRTYNEQFF.

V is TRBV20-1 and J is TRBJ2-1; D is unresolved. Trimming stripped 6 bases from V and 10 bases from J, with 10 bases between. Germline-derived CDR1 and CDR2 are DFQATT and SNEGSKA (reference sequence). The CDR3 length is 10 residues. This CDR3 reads CSARGPEQFF. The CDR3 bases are TGCAGTGCACGCGGTCCGGAGCAGTTCTTC.

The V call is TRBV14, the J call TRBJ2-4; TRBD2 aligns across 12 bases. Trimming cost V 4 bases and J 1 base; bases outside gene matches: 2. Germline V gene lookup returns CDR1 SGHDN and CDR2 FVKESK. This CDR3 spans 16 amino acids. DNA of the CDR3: TGTGCCAGCAGCCCAACTAGCGGGAGGGCCAAAAACATTCAGTACTTC. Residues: CASSPTSGRAKNIQYF.

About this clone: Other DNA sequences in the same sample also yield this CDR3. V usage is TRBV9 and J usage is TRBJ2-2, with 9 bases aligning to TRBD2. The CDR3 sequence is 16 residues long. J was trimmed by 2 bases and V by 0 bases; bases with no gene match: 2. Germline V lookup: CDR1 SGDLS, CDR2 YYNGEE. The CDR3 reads CASSVGTSANTGELFF. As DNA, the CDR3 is TGTGCCAGCAGCGTAGGGACTAGCGCCAACACCGGGGAGCTGTTTTTT.